A single T cell receptor (beta chain) is shown here with its context. Its specificity is not known. The data stem from a study of T cell responses to AZD1222 COVID-19 vaccine. Study outcomes and limitations: Spike-specific TCR depth and breadth grew after two AZD1222 doses.

Only in-frame clones appear in the TCRdb table, and some are missing; sequencing was by immunoSEQ multiplex PCR. The data contain about 120,000 clones, roughly 90% of them seen just once; the ten biggest clones take up roughly 3.6%. CDR1 is LGHNA, CDR2 YSLEER, per germline. Between the trimmed V and J ends, which lost 0 bases and 4 bases, there was a span of 15 bases. CDR3 length equals 16 residues. The gene calls are TRBV4-3 and TRBJ1-2; D may be TRBD1 (6 bases). The clonotype originates from an adult in good health. This specimen consisted of peripheral blood, obtained on day 0 of AZD1222 vaccination. The CDR3 DNA reads TGCGCCAGCAGCCAAGACGGACAGTCAACGTTCTATGGCTACACCTTC. Protein product: CASSQDGQSTFYGYTF.